A selection of T cell receptor beta chains follows, all from one sample in a study of human T cells and chemical hapten exposure. TCRdb called the RACE reads again in MiXCR, with one record for every CDR3 protein. The sample holds about 54,000 distinct CDR3 sequences, around 9.4% seen once. The specimen was whole blood, collected in connection with sensitization to the hapten diphenylcyclopropenone (DPC). These receptors came from a woman aged 50 to 65 with alopecia areata. Some clones in this sample may be carry-over from other donors' samples. Each CDR3 is given with its conserved first and last residue.

V gene: TRBV28
CDR3 protein: CASSTRGTGSQNQPQHF

V gene: TRBV7-9
CDR3 protein: CASSFRGADSPLHF

V gene: TRBV20-1
CDR3 protein: CSAPDTYGYTF

V gene: TRBV7-9
CDR3 protein: CASSPRQAPYEQYF

V gene: TRBV7-6
CDR3 protein: CASSPTPPQRRVTDTQYF

V gene: TRBV18
CDR3 protein: CASSPVRDKYTGELFF

V gene: TRBV10-2
CDR3 protein: CASSWSGKETQYF

V gene: TRBV28
CDR3 protein: CASSRTTNYGYTF

V gene: TRBV25-1
CDR3 protein: CASSERQSPLHF

V gene: TRBV9
CDR3 protein: CASSVGGRTQYF

V gene: TRBV5-1
CDR3 protein: CASSSFAGGNQPQHF

V gene: TRBV9
CDR3 protein: CASSLPGLYNEQFF

V gene: TRBV5-1
CDR3 protein: CASSLEDSQPQHF

V gene: TRBV28
CDR3 protein: CASKGTGGSPPLHF

V gene: TRBV11-3
CDR3 protein: CASSKIAGGEQYF

V gene: TRBV24-1
CDR3 protein: CATSDAPGLGTNNEQFF

V gene: TRBV7-2
CDR3 protein: CASSLGIRETGNTGELFF

V gene: TRBV3-1
CDR3 protein: CASSQVVRLAGRTDTQYF

V gene: TRBV7-9
CDR3 protein: CASSPDLTGELFF

V gene: TRBV18
CDR3 protein: CASSPGSNQPQHF

V gene: TRBV12-3/TRBV12-4
CDR3 protein: CASTLLGGTDYGYTF

V gene: TRBV6-2/TRBV6-3
CDR3 protein: CASSKTGDKNIQYF

V gene: TRBV18
CDR3 protein: CASSRAQGGLNTEAFF

V gene: TRBV7-9
CDR3 protein: CASSYATMTGNTEAFF

V gene: TRBV18
CDR3 protein: CASSLDRSSYEQYF

V gene: TRBV28
CDR3 protein: CASSLRGRTEAFF

V gene: TRBV29-1
CDR3 protein: CSSYRGTEAFF

V gene: TRBV7-2
CDR3 protein: CASSLGQHSPLHF

V gene: TRBV12-3/TRBV12-4
CDR3 protein: CASSFPGTGETEAFF

V gene: TRBV18
CDR3 protein: CASSPGLDQPQHF

V gene: TRBV29-1
CDR3 protein: CSVELTSGRATEQYF

V gene: TRBV24-1
CDR3 protein: CATSDLLDSYNEQFF

V gene: TRBV4-2
CDR3 protein: CASSLTAGGTNTGELFF

V gene: TRBV7-2
CDR3 protein: CASSRVGTGPYEQYF

V gene: TRBV7-9
CDR3 protein: CASTTGGGTHNEQFF

V gene: TRBV5-4
CDR3 protein: CASSWGTGAGELFF

V gene: TRBV7-6
CDR3 protein: CASSPRQGPPGNTIYF

V gene: TRBV11-2
CDR3 protein: CASSIDGPSYNEQFF

V gene: TRBV14
CDR3 protein: CASSRRGLSGNTIYF

V gene: TRBV18
CDR3 protein: CASSSGGQGVEAFF

V gene: TRBV28
CDR3 protein: CASNSIRGYTF

V gene: TRBV4-1
CDR3 protein: CASSQGGLRETQYF

V gene: TRBV5-4
CDR3 protein: CASSRGGWTSNEQFF

V gene: TRBV20-1
CDR3 protein: CSAKEDLRAGELFF

V gene: TRBV21-1
CDR3 protein: CVSSKKGTGDSTDTQYF

V gene: TRBV10-1
CDR3 protein: CASKGMGDNSPLHF

V gene: TRBV7-6
CDR3 protein: CASSLNRGQKTQYF

V gene: TRBV3-1
CDR3 protein: CASSQGQGVAFF

V gene: TRBV2
CDR3 protein: CASLPDRVTEAFF

V gene: TRBV7-6
CDR3 protein: CASSLEAGGGFRQPQHF

V gene: TRBV6-2/TRBV6-3
CDR3 protein: CASSPMGDRTGELFF